This TCR beta chain was profiled in a study of cytomegalovirus exposure and HLA in healthy donors. Study results and caveats: Later work found that TCR association rates differed between HLA loci; DRB1 had the most and HLA-C the fewest.

In the PCR, 60 Vbeta and 13 Jbeta primers were used. The data were produced by immunoSEQ multiplex PCR, yet TCRdb's version contains in-frame clones alone and is incomplete. The repertoire consists of over 200,000 clones, with more than 85% occurring once and the leading ten covering 0.9% to 1.1%. The V gene lost 0 bases and the J gene lost 6 bases, with 9 bases spanning the gap. CDR3 size: 14 residues. CDR1 is ENHRY, CDR2 SYGVKD, per germline. Comment on this clone: Its target is unknown.

This sequence was found in a woman aged 18-30 years in good health and CMV-seronegative. The specimen sequenced was PBMCs. The V gene is TRBV10-3, the J gene TRBJ2-4, with D unresolved. The CDR3 sequence is CAISESPRRNIQYF. CDR3 sequence (DNA): TGTGCCATCAGTGAGTCACCGAGGCGAAACATTCAGTACTTC.